The next 8 T cell receptor beta chains were all read from a single sample in a study of CD8 T cells in Susac syndrome. Random hexamers were used to reverse transcribe roughly 0.5 to 1 ug of RNA. TCRdb reprocessed the immunoSEQ multiplex PCR reads via MiXCR and lists one record per CDR3 protein. Among more than 150,000 distinct CDR3 sequences, approximately 96% were seen once, and the ten largest hold 0.13% to 0.15%. The specimen was CD4+ T cells from PBMCs. The source of these receptors is a human donor in good health.

The chain links TRBV29-1 to TRBJ1-4, with D uncertain. The CDR3 extends over 11 amino acids. The V gene's germline CDR1 is SQVTM and CDR2 ANQGSEA. The V and J ends lost 7 bases and 5 bases respectively, with 8 bases between them. CDR3 bases: TGCAGCGGGTCGTGGAATGAAAAACTGTTTTTT. It is translated as CSGSWNEKLFF.

The chain couples TRBV20-1 to TRBJ2-7, with D maybe TRBD1 (6 bases). Deletions cut 4 bases from V and 6 bases from J, with 19 bases between. The CDR3 length is 14 residues. Germline V gene data show CDR1 as DFQATT and CDR2 as SNEGSKA (reference sequence). The CDR3 here is CSAITGTLRPEQYF. The CDR3 nucleotides are TGCAGTGCTATCACAGGGACCCTCAGACCCGAGCAGTACTTC.

The chain carries TRBV29-1 and TRBJ2-7, with 7 nucleotides matching TRBD1. The CDR3 is 14 amino acids. Germline lookup yields CDR1 SQVTM and CDR2 ANQGSEA. After removal of 3 bases from V and 4 bases from J, the junction contained 9 bases not matched to a gene. The chain's CDR3 is CSVDGVGGDYEQYF. Written as DNA, the CDR3 is TGCAGCGTTGACGGTGTAGGGGGCGATTACGAGCAGTACTTC.

This chain connects TRBV6-1 to TRBJ2-7; 9 nucleotides line up with TRBD1. V shed 7 bases, J shed 5 bases, and the junction held 12 bases outside the gene matches. The CDR3 loop spans 15 amino acids. Germline CDR1 is MNHNS and CDR2 is SASEGT. CDR3 amino acids: CASIPRGTGHHEQYF. CDR3 sequence (DNA): TGTGCCAGCATCCCCCGGGGGACAGGGCACCACGAGCAGTACTTC.

For the CDR3, the DNA is TGCGCCAGCTTCGAGGACAATGAGCAGTTCTTC. Encoded protein: CASFEDNEQFF. The V call is TRBV5-1, the J call TRBJ2-1, with D uncertain. In germline, CDR1 is SGHRS, CDR2 YFSETQ. The CDR3 is made up of 11 amino acids. V was cut by 7 bases and J by 5 bases, with 7 bases left in between.

The chain's CDR3 is CASSYRRGGFYEQFF. Written as DNA, the CDR3 is TGTGCCAGCAGTTACCGGCGGGGGGGTTTTTATGAGCAGTTCTTC. This chain joins TRBV6-5 and TRBJ2-1; TRBD2 agrees at 9 bases. The CDR3 covers 15 residues. V trimming: 2 bases; J trimming: 8 bases; junction bases outside the gene matches: 7. CDR1 is MNHEY, CDR2 SVGAGI, per germline.

The chain recombines TRBV2 with TRBJ1-1; D is unclear. Germline CDR1 SNHLY, CDR2 FYNNEI. The V gene lost 4 bases and the J gene lost 4 bases, with 10 bases spanning the gap. This CDR3 has 13 amino acids. In DNA form, the CDR3 reads TGTGCCAGCAGTGCAAGCCCGTCCACTGAAGCTTTCTTT. Translating gives CASSASPSTEAFF.

The count of this clonotype is one. The chain couples TRBV29-1 to TRBJ2-3, with D possibly called TRBD1 or TRBD2 (6 bases each). CDR3 size: 16 residues. The V and J ends lost 5 bases and 2 bases respectively, with 20 bases between them. Germline values: CDR1 SQVTM, CDR2 ANQGSEA. The CDR3 bases are TGCAGCGTTAGGGGGGAGGTCTCCCCCCACACAGATACGCAGTATTTT. Translated: CSVRGEVSPHTDTQYF.